The 32 T cell receptor beta chains below were found in one sample sequenced in a study of blood T cell repertoires in COVID-19. Measured with immunoSEQ multiplex PCR; TCRdb has only the in-frame clones, and not every one. Of 83,000 or so clones in the sample, around 84% were seen once. Sequenced sample: peripheral blood. These receptor sequences come from a man older than 75 with active or convalescent COVID-19.

The J gene is TRBJ2-3, the V gene TRBV29-1, with D uncertain. The CDR3 covers 16 residues. CDR1 is SQVTM, CDR2 ANQGSEA, per germline. V dropped 7 bases and J dropped 0 bases, with 20 bases sitting between them. The CDR3 loop is CSASLSGSLSTDTQYF. Here the CDR3 DNA reads TGCAGCGCCAGTTTGTCGGGTTCACTGAGCACAGATACGCAGTATTTT.

The sample holds one count of this clone. The CDR3 nucleotides read TGTGCCAGCAGCTTCGGGACAGGCTCGTCAAACCAGCCCCAGCATTTT. Its translation: CASSFGTGSSNQPQHF. The chain is built from TRBV7-9 and TRBJ1-5; TRBD1 agrees at 8 bases. The CDR3 covers 16 residues. Germline trimming cut 3 bases from V and 7 bases from J; bases unmatched to any gene: 11. Germline V gives CDR1 SEHNR, CDR2 FQNEAQ (reference sequence). The variable domain in full, completed from reference TRBV7-9 and TRBJ1-5, reads DTGVSQNPRHKITKRGQNVTFRCDPISEHNRLYWYRQTLGQGPEFLTYFQNEAQLEKSRLLSDRFSAERPKGSFSTLEIQRTEQGDSAMYLCASSFGTGSSNQPQHFGDGTRLSIL.

The chain couples TRBV18 to TRBJ1-1; 9 bases align to TRBD1. Germline-derived CDR1 and CDR2 are KGHSH and LQKENI. V lost 3 bases, J lost 5 bases, and 7 bases stayed unmatched. The CDR3 extends over 15 amino acids. This chain's CDR3 is CASSPPTGGRTEAFF. CDR3 bases: TGTGCCAGCTCACCGCCGACAGGGGGTAGGACTGAAGCTTTCTTT. The full variable domain, rest sourced from reference TRBV18 and TRBJ1-1, is NAGVMQNPRHLVRRRGQEARLRCSPMKGHSHVYWYRQLPEEGLKFMVYLQKENIIDESGMPKERFSAEFPKEGPSILRIQQVVRGDSAAYFCASSPPTGGRTEAFFGQGTRLTVV.

This rearrangement joins TRBV6-5 to TRBJ1-4; D gene uncertain. Per the germline V gene, CDR1 is MNHEY and CDR2 is SVGAGI. The CDR3 is 15 amino acids. Trimming shortened V by 8 bases and J by 0 bases, and 13 bases separated the two germline ends. The CDR3 DNA reads as TGTGCCAGCGGGGTACTAGATGCAACTAATGAAAAACTGTTTTTT. Amino acids: CASGVLDATNEKLFF.

This clone showed up just once. This chain joins TRBV28 and TRBJ1-6; a possible D gene is TRBD1 (6 bases). This CDR3 is built from 19 residues. Germline V gene data show CDR1 as MDHEN and CDR2 as SYDVKM. Trimming stripped 5 bases from V and 4 bases from J, with 24 bases between. CDR3 sequence: CASSPSRANREIYNSPLHF. The CDR3 DNA reads TGTGCCAGCAGTCCATCCCGCGCGAACAGGGAAATATATAATTCACCCCTCCACTTT.

The chain recombines TRBV7-2 with TRBJ2-1; D is perhaps TRBD2 (5 bases). Germline V gene lookup returns CDR1 SGHTA and CDR2 FQGNSA. With 0 bases removed from V and 12 bases from J, the gap between germline ends came to 18 bases. The CDR3 is 15 residues long. CDR3 protein: CASSLAVEAIMWQFF. The CDR3 coding sequence is TGTGCCAGCAGCTTAGCGGTGGAGGCGATTATGTGGCAGTTCTTC.

This clone was observed a handful of times. This sequence joins TRBV2 and TRBJ2-5; 10 bases are a match to TRBD2. The CDR3 is 13 amino acids. The germline V gene encodes CDR1 SNHLY and CDR2 FYNNEI. J lost 1 base, V lost 9 bases, and 2 bases had no gene match. The CDR3 nucleotides read TGTGCCAGTGAGCGGGGGGGCCAAGAGACCCAGTACTTC. This encodes CASERGGQETQYF.

This chain links TRBV5-6 with TRBJ2-7, with TRBD2 matching 10 bases. V was clipped by 4 bases and J by 0 bases; unmatched bases: 4. The CDR3 is 15 amino acids. The germline V gene encodes CDR1 SGHDT and CDR2 YYEEEE. CDR3 bases: TGTGCCAGCAGCCGAAGCGGGAGGGGCTCCTACGAGCAGTACGTC. The encoded protein is CASSRSGRGSYEQYV.

This clone occurred once. The V gene is TRBV30, the J gene TRBJ1-5, with D possibly matching TRBD1 (6 bases). The CDR3 extends over 13 amino acids. V lost 4 bases and J 5 bases, leaving 12 bases between the germline ends. CDR1 is GTSNPN and CDR2 is SVGIG in the germline V gene (reference sequence). CDR3 amino acids: CAWTDRIHQPQHF. CDR3 coding DNA: TGTGCCTGGACCGACAGGATCCATCAGCCCCAGCATTTT.

The chain recombines TRBV6-5 with TRBJ1-2; D perhaps matches TRBD1 (6 bases). The CDR3 is made up of 13 amino acids. V lost 6 bases and J lost 4, with 12 bases in between. Germline V gene lookup returns CDR1 MNHEY and CDR2 SVGAGI. The CDR3 sequence is CASSQDSGYGYTF. The CDR3 DNA follows: TGTGCCAGCAGCCAGGACAGTGGCTATGGCTACACCTTC.

A single count supports this clone. The chain links TRBV11-3 to TRBJ2-1, with 8 bases aligning to TRBD2. Looked up from germline, CDR1 is SGHNT and CDR2 is YENEEA. The CDR3 totals 16 residues. The V segment lost 3 bases and the J segment 8 bases; nucleotides outside the gene matches: 12. CDR3 loop: CASSLEGTRRFDEQFF. The CDR3 bases are TGTGCCAGCAGCTTGGAAGGGACTAGGCGGTTTGATGAGCAGTTCTTC.

J is TRBJ2-5 and V is TRBV9, with TRBD1 matching 8 bases. The CDR3 contains 16 residues. Germline V gene lookup returns CDR1 SGDLS and CDR2 YYNGEE. Trimming removed 3 bases from V and 5 bases from J; junction bases left unmatched: 12. CDR3 bases: TGTGCCAGCAGCGGCAGGTCCAGGGGGCGCGGTGAGACCCAGTACTTC. Translating gives CASSGRSRGRGETQYF.

This clone has more than one count but fewer than ten. The rearrangement joins TRBV20-1 to TRBJ1-1, with 9 bases lining up with TRBD1. Losses at the gene ends were 3 bases for V and 4 bases for J; bases not matched to a gene: 3. CDR1 and CDR2 (germline): DFQATT, SNEGSKA (reference sequence). CDR3 length: 13 residues. The CDR3 DNA is TGCAGTGCTAGTGGGACAGGGATCACTGAAGCTTTCTTT. Amino acids: CSASGTGITEAFF.

This chain connects TRBV4-1 to TRBJ2-1, with 9 bases aligning to TRBD1. Germline V gives CDR1 MGHRA, CDR2 YSYEKL. The junction had 5 bases not matched to a gene; V was cut back by 2 bases and J by 6 bases. CDR3 length: 15 amino acids. CDR3 DNA sequence: TGCGCCAGCAGCCAAACACCACAGGGGGCCAATGAGCAGTTCTTC. It codes for CASSQTPQGANEQFF.

V is TRBV5-1 and J is TRBJ2-3; D gene uncertain. Trimming cost V 4 bases and J 0 bases, with 6 bases left between them. Per germline, CDR1 SGHRS and CDR2 YFSETQ. The CDR3 totals 13 residues. CDR3: CASSTLSTDTQYF. CDR3 DNA sequence: TGCGCCAGCAGCACCCTAAGCACAGATACGCAGTATTTT.

The chain has TRBV5-1 and TRBJ1-6, with TRBD1 as a possible D gene (5 bases). This CDR3 region has 15 residues. The V end was cut by 2 bases, the J end by 7 bases, with 13 bases between. Germline V lookup: CDR1 SGHRS, CDR2 YFSETQ. This CDR3 is CASSLGDSRNSPLHF. The CDR3 region has the DNA TGCGCCAGCAGCTTAGGGGATTCTAGGAATTCACCCCTCCACTTT.

The V call is TRBV24-1, the J call TRBJ1-3; D gene ambiguous. There are 13 residues in the CDR3. The germline V gene encodes CDR1 KGHDR and CDR2 SFDVKD. The V and J ends lost 5 bases and 4 bases respectively, with 8 bases between them. This chain's CDR3 is CATSAGYGNTIYF. CDR3 sequence (DNA): TGTGCCACCAGTGCCGGGTACGGAAACACCATATATTTT.

This chain links TRBV5-6 with TRBJ2-2, with 8 nucleotides matching TRBD2. The junction had 2 bases not matched to a gene; V was cut back by 4 bases and J by 6 bases. The CDR3 contains 13 residues. The germline V gene encodes CDR1 SGHDT and CDR2 YYEEEE. The CDR3 DNA reads as TGTGCCAGCAGCCGGCGGGGGGCCGGGGAGCTGTTTTTT. Encoded protein: CASSRRGAGELFF.

A few counts support this clone. The gene calls are TRBV5-1 and TRBJ1-1, with D unclear. Looked up from germline, CDR1 is SGHRS and CDR2 is YFSETQ. The CDR3 contains 13 residues. Between the trimmed V and J ends, which lost 2 bases and 5 bases, there was a span of 10 bases. CDR3 DNA sequence: TGCGCCAGCAGCTTCGAGGGAAGGACTGAAGCTTTCTTT. Its translation is CASSFEGRTEAFF.

This sequence joins TRBV12-3 or TRBV12-4 and TRBJ1-4; 8 bases are a match to TRBD1. V was clipped by 5 bases and J by 11 bases; unmatched bases: 7. CDR3 length: 13 amino acids. CDR3 region: CASSRQGPSKLFF. The CDR3 nucleotides are TGTGCCAGCAGTCGACAGGGGCCCTCTAAACTGTTTTTT.

The V and J genes are TRBV27 and TRBJ2-3; D possibly corresponds to TRBD2 (5 bases). Deletions cut 0 bases from V and 6 bases from J, with 10 bases between. CDR1 and CDR2 (germline): MNHEY, SMNVEV (reference sequence). The CDR3 sequence is 14 residues long. CDR3 sequence (DNA): TGTGCCAGCAGTTTATCTTGGGGAGTGGATACGCAGTATTTT. This encodes CASSLSWGVDTQYF.

In its sample, this clone was seen once. The chain joins TRBV5-1 to TRBJ1-1; D ambiguous. The V gene lost 4 bases and the J gene lost 1 base, with 20 bases spanning the gap. CDR3 size: 17 residues. Germline V gene lookup returns CDR1 SGHRS and CDR2 YFSETQ. In DNA, the CDR3 is TGCGCCAGCAGCCCCCGGAGCTACATGGGAGAGAACACTGAAGCTTTCTTT. The encoded protein is CASSPRSYMGENTEAFF.

The J gene is TRBJ2-1, the V gene TRBV11-2; possible D gene TRBD1, 6 bases. The CDR3 is 12 amino acids. Trimming pared 9 bases from V and 3 bases from J, leaving 9 bases between. Germline lookup yields CDR1 SGHAT and CDR2 FQNNGV. The CDR3 region is CASTDSYNEQFF. The CDR3, as DNA: TGTGCCAGTACGGACAGCTACAATGAGCAGTTCTTC.

This clone was detected only once. This sequence joins TRBV10-3 and TRBJ2-1; 8 bases match TRBD2. CDR1 is ENHRY, CDR2 SYGVKD, per germline. The CDR3 consists of 13 residues. V dropped 6 bases and J dropped 6; count of bases not matched to a gene: 4. CDR3 DNA: TGTGCCATCAGGGACGGGACTAGCAATGAGCAGTTCTTC. It translates to CAIRDGTSNEQFF.

The CDR3 reads CASSQDWQYV. The CDR3 coding sequence is TGTGCCAGCAGCCAAGACTGGCAGTACGTC. The rearrangement joins TRBV14 to TRBJ2-7; D remains unclear. Germline V gives CDR1 SGHDN, CDR2 FVKESK. The CDR3 has 10 residues. Trimming cost V 0 bases and J 9 bases, with 3 bases left between them.

The chain carries TRBV4-1 and TRBJ2-2, with D perhaps matching TRBD2 (5 bases). CDR1 MGHRA and CDR2 YSYEKL come from the germline V gene. V was trimmed by 3 bases and J by 4 bases, leaving 15 bases between them. This CDR3 region has 16 residues. The DNA of the CDR3 is TGCGCCAGCAGCCATTTGAGGCTTGAGGGCACCGGGGAGCTGTTTTTT. Translating gives CASSHLRLEGTGELFF.

The CDR3 DNA sequence: TGTGCCAGCAGCTCGCCGGGGGACAGGGGGGATGAATACACCGGGGAGCTGTTTTTT. As protein: CASSSPGDRGDEYTGELFF. This chain uses TRBV5-4 with TRBJ2-2, with 11 bases fitting TRBD1. V shed 3 bases, J shed 3 bases, and the junction held 13 bases outside the gene matches. Germline V lookup: CDR1 SGHNT, CDR2 YYREEE (reference sequence). The CDR3 is 19 residues long.

This rearrangement joins TRBV18 to TRBJ2-7; D gene uncertain. Looked up from germline, CDR1 is KGHSH and CDR2 is LQKENI. The germline V and J ends were trimmed by 1 base and 6 bases, with 13 bases remaining between them. The CDR3 has 14 amino acids. DNA of the CDR3: TGTGCCAGCTCACCACGGAGAGATGACGGCGAGCAGTACGTC. Translated: CASSPRRDDGEQYV.

This chain uses TRBV14 with TRBJ1-6, with D uncertain. The CDR3 runs to 14 residues. CDR1 is SGHDN and CDR2 is FVKESK in the germline V gene. With 4 bases removed from V and 8 bases from J, the gap between germline ends came to 12 bases. The DNA for the CDR3 is TGTGCCAGCAGCCTAAATCTCGGAGATTCACCCCTCCACTTT. This translates into CASSLNLGDSPLHF. The whole variable domain, filled in from reference TRBV14 and TRBJ1-6, reads EAGVTQFPSHSVIEKGQTVTLRCDPISGHDNLYWYRRVMGKEIKFLLHFVKESKQDESGMPNNRFLAERTGGTYSTLKVQPAELEDSGVYFCASSLNLGDSPLHFGNGTRLTVT.

This sequence joins TRBV24-1 and TRBJ1-2, with D perhaps matching TRBD1 (6 bases). The CDR3 length is 15 residues. Per germline, CDR1 KGHDR and CDR2 SFDVKD. Trimming took 2 bases from V and 4 from J, leaving 13 bases between them. The CDR3 is CATSDWDTDVYGYTF. CDR3 sequence (DNA): TGTGCCACCAGTGATTGGGACACTGATGTCTATGGCTACACCTTC.

The chain employs TRBV6-5 and TRBJ1-5; maybe TRBD1 (5 bases). Between the trimmed V and J ends, which lost 0 bases and 5 bases, there was a span of 14 bases. CDR1 and CDR2 (germline): MNHEY, SVGAGI. CDR3 length equals 16 residues. The DNA for the CDR3 is TGTGCCAGCAGTTACTCGTCGCAGGGTTGGGATCAGCCCCAGCATTTT. It encodes CASSYSSQGWDQPQHF.

J is TRBJ1-1 and V is TRBV7-9; 7 nucleotides line up with TRBD1. The CDR3 runs to 13 residues. In germline, CDR1 is SEHNR, CDR2 FQNEAQ (reference sequence). Trimming took 1 base from V and 7 from J; bases not matched to a gene: 3. CDR3 region: CASSLGGQLEAFF. CDR3 DNA: TGTGCCAGCAGCTTAGGGGGACAGCTTGAAGCTTTCTTT.